The present T cell receptor (beta chain) was sequenced within a study of cytomegalovirus exposure and HLA in healthy donors. The primer mix had 60 Vbeta and 13 Jbeta primers. The protocol was immunoSEQ multiplex PCR, while the TCRdb copy is restricted to in-frame clones and leaves out a portion. Counted here are some 110,000 clones, more than 70% occurring once; the ten biggest clones make up about 15%. The CDR3 extends over 13 amino acids. Germline CDR1 reads MDHEN; CDR2 reads SYDVKM. Losses at the gene ends were 6 bases for V and 4 bases for J; bases not matched to a gene: 3. The rearrangement links TRBV28 to TRBJ2-1; 7 nucleotides agree with TRBD1. The origin of this receptor is a man in his fifties in good health and CMV-seropositive. The sample was PBMCs. The DNA of the CDR3 is TGTGCCAGCAGGATGGGACAGTACAATGAGCAGTTCTTC. It translates to CASRMGQYNEQFF. Combining the CDR3 with reference TRBV28 and TRBJ2-1 gives the whole variable domain DVKVTQSSRYLVKRTGEKVFLECVQDMDHENMFWYRQDPGLGLRLIYFSYDVKMKEKGDIPEGYSVSREKKERFSLILESASTNQTSMYLCASRMGQYNEQFFGPGTRLTVL.